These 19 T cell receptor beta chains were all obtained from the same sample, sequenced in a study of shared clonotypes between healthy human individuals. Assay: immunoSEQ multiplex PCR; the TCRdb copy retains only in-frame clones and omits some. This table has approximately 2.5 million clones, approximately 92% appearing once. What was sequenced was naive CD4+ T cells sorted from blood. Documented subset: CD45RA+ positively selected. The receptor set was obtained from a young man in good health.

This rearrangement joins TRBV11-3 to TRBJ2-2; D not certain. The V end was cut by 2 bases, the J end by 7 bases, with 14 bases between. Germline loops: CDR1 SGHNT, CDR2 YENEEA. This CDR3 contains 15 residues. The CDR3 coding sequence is TGTGCCAGCAGCTTATACGGCGTCTCGAACGGGGAGCTGTTTTTT. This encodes CASSLYGVSNGELFF.

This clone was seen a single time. CDR3 loop: CASSLGVGAGANVLTF. CDR3 DNA: TGTGCCAGCAGCTTGGGTGTGGGTGCCGGGGCCAACGTCCTGACTTTC. The genes are TRBV5-8 and TRBJ2-6, with D uncertain. V was clipped by 0 bases and J by 4 bases, with 11 bases between them. This CDR3 is built from 16 residues. Per germline, CDR1 SGHTS and CDR2 YDEGEE.

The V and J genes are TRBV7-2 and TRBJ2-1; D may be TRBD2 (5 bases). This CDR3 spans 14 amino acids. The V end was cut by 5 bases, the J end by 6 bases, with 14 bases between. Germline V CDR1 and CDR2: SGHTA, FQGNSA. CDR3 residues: CASSATRSPNEQFF. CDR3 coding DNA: TGTGCCAGCAGCGCCACTAGATCCCCCAATGAGCAGTTCTTC.

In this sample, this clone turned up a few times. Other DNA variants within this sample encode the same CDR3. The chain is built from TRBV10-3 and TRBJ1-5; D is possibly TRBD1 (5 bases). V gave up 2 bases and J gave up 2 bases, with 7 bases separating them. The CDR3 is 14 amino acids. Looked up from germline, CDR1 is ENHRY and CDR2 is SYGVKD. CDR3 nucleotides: TGTGCCATCAGTGAGGGGGCTGGCAATCAGCCCCAGCATTTT. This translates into CAISEGAGNQPQHF.

As DNA, the CDR3 is TGCGCCAGCATAGCGGGAGGGATAGCCAAAAACATTCAGTACTTC. Translating it yields CASIAGGIAKNIQYF. The V and J genes are TRBV10-1 and TRBJ2-4; 11 positions match TRBD2. J gave up 0 bases and V 7 bases, and 2 bases lay outside the gene matches. This CDR3 region has 15 residues. From germline, CDR1 is WNHNN and CDR2 SYGVQD (reference sequence).

CDR3: CASSRQGRKTDTQYF. DNA for the CDR3: TGCGCCAGCAGTAGACAGGGGCGTAAAACAGATACGCAGTATTTT. J is TRBJ2-3 and V is TRBV10-1; 8 nucleotides align to TRBD1. V lost 5 bases to trimming and J lost 3 bases; unmatched junction nucleotides: 7. This CDR3 comprises 15 residues. Per the germline V gene, CDR1 is WNHNN and CDR2 is SYGVQD (reference sequence).

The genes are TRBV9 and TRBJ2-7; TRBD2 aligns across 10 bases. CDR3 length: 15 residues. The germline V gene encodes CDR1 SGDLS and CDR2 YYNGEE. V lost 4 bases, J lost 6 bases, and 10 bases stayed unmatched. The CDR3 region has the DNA TGTGCCAGCAGCTCCCAAGCGGGGGGGCCGTTCGAGCAGTACTTC. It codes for CASSSQAGGPFEQYF. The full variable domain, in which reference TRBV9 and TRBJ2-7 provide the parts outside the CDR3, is DSGVTQTPKHLITATGQRVTLRCSPRSGDLSVYWYQQSLDQGLQFLIQYYNGEERAKGNILERFSAQQFPDLHSELNLSSLELGDSALYFCASSSQAGGPFEQYFGPGTRLTVT.

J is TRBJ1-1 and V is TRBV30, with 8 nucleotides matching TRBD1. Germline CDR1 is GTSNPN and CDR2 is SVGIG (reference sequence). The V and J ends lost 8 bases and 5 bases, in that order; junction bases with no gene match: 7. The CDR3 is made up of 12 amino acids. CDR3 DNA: TGTGCCCGGGACAGGACGGGAACTGAAGCTTTCTTT. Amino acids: CARDRTGTEAFF.

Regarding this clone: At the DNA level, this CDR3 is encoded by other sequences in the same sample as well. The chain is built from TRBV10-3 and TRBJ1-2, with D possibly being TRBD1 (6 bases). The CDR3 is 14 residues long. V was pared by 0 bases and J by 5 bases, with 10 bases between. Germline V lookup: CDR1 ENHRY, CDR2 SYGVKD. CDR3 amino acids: CAISESGQGYGYTF. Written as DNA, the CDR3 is TGTGCCATCAGTGAGTCGGGGCAGGGGTATGGCTACACCTTC.

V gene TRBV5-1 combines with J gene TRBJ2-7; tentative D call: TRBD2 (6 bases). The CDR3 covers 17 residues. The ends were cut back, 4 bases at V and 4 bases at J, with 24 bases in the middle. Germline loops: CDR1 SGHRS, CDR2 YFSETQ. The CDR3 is CASSQGGGGPLAYEQYF. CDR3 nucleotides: TGCGCCAGCAGCCAGGGAGGAGGCGGACCACTCGCATACGAGCAGTACTTC. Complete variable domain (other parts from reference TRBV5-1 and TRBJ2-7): KAGVTQTPRYLIKTRGQQVTLSCSPISGHRSVSWYQQTPGQGLQFLFEYFSETQRNKGNFPGRFSGRQFSNSRSEMNVSTLELGDSALYLCASSQGGGGPLAYEQYFGPGTRLTVT.

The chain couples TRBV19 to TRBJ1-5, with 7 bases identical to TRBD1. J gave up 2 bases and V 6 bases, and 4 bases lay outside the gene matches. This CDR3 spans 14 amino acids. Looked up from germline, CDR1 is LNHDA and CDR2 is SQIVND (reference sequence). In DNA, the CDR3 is TGTGCCAGTAGCCCCGGGACAGGCAATCAGCCCCAGCATTTT. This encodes CASSPGTGNQPQHF.

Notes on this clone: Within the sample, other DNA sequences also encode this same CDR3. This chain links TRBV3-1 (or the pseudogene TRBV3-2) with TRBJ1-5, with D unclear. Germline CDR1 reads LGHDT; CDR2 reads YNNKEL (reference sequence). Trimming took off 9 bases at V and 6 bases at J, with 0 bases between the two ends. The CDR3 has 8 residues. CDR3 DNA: TGTGCCAGTCAGCCCCAGCATTTT. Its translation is CASQPQHF.

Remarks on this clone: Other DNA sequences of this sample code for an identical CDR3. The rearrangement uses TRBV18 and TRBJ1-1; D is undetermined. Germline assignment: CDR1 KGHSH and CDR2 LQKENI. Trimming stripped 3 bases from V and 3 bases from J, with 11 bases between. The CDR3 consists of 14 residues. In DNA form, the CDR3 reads TGTGCCAGCTCACCCCTCTCGGGCGACACTGAAGCTTTCTTT. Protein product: CASSPLSGDTEAFF.

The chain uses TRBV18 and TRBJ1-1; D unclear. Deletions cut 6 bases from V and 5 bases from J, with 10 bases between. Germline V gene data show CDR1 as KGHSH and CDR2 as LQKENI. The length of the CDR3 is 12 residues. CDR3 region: CASSLSRTEAFF. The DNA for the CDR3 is TGTGCCAGCTCGCTCTCGAGGACTGAAGCTTTCTTT.

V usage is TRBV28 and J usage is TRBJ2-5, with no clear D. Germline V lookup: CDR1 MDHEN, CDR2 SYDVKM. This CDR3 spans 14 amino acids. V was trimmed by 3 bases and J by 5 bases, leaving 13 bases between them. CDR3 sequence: CASSFPGSGETQYF. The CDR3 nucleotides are TGTGCCAGCAGTTTCCCCGGGTCTGGGGAGACCCAGTACTTC. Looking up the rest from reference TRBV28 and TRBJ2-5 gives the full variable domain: DVKVTQSSRYLVKRTGEKVFLECVQDMDHENMFWYRQDPGLGLRLIYFSYDVKMKEKGDIPEGYSVSREKKERFSLILESASTNQTSMYLCASSFPGSGETQYFGPGTRLLVL.

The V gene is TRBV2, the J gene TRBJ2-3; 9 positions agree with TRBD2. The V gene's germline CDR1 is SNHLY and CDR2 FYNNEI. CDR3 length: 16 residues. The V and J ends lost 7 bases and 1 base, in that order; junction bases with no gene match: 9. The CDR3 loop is CASTREGGRGTDTQYF. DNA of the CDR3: TGTGCCAGCACCCGAGAGGGCGGGAGGGGCACAGATACGCAGTATTTT.

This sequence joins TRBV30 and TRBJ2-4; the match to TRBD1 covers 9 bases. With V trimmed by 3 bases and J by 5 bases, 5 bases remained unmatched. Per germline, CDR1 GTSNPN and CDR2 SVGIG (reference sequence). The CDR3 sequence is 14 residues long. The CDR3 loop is CAWSLTGGQNIQYF. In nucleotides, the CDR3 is TGTGCCTGGAGCCTCACAGGGGGCCAAAACATTCAGTACTTC.

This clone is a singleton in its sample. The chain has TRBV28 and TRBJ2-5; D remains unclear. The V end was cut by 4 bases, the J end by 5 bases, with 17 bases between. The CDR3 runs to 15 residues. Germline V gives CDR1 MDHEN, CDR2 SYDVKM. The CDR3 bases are TGTGCCAGCAGTTCCCCTTATGAGAAACTTGAGACCCAGTACTTC. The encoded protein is CASSSPYEKLETQYF.

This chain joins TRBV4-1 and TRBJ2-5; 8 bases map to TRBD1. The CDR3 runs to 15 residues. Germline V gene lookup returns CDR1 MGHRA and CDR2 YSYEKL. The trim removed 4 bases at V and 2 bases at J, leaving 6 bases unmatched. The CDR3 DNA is TGCGCCAGCAGCCCCTCAGGGGGCCCTCAAGAGACCCAGTACTTC. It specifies CASSPSGGPQETQYF.